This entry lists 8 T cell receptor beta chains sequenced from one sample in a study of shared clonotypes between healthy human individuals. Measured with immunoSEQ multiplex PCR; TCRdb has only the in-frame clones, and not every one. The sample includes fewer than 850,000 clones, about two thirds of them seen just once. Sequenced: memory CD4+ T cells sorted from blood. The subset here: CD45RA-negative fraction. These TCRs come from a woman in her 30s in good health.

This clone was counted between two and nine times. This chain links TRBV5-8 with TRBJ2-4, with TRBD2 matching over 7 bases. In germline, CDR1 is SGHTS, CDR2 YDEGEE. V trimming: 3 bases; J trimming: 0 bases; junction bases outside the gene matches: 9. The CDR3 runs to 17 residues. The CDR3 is CASSSPRLALAKNIQYF. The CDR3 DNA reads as TGTGCCAGCAGCTCGCCCCGACTAGCCTTAGCCAAAAACATTCAGTACTTC.

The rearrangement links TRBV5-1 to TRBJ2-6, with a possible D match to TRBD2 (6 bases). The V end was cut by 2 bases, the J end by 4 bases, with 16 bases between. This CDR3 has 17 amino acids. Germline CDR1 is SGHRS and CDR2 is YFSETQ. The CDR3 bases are TGCGCCAGCAGCTTCTGGGCGGGAATAGCGGGGGCCAACGTCCTGACTTTC. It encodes CASSFWAGIAGANVLTF.

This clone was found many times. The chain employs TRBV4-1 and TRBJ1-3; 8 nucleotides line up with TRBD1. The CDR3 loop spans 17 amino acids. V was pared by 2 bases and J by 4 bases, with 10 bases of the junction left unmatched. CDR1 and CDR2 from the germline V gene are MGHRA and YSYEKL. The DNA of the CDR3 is TGCGCCAGCAGCCAAACAGGGGGGAGTGGGAGAGGAAACACCATATATTTT. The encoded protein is CASSQTGGSGRGNTIYF.

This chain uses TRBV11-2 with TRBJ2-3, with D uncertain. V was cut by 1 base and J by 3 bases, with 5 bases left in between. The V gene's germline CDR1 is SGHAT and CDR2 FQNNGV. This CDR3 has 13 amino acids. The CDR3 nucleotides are TGTGCCAGCAGCTTAGGAGAGACAGATACGCAGTATTTT. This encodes CASSLGETDTQYF.

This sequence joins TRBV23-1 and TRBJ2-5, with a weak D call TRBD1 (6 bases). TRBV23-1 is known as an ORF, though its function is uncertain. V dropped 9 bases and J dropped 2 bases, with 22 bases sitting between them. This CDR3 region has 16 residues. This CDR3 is CARRGPYRVLQETQYF. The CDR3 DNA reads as TGCGCCAGAAGAGGCCCATACAGGGTATTACAAGAGACCCAGTACTTC.

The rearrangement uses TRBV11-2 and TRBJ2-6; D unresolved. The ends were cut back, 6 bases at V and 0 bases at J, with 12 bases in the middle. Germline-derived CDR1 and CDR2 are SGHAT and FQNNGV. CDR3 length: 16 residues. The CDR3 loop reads CASRHYKNSGANVLTF. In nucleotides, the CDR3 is TGTGCCAGCAGACACTACAAAAACTCTGGGGCCAACGTCCTGACTTTC.

CDR3 sequence: CASSKGNRGGPYEQYF. The CDR3 DNA follows: TGTGCCAGTAGTAAGGGTAACAGGGGAGGACCCTACGAGCAGTACTTC. The V and J genes are TRBV19 and TRBJ2-7; tentatively, D is TRBD1 (7 bases). The CDR3 runs 16 residues. V gave up 4 bases and J gave up 2 bases, with 18 bases separating them. Germline V gene sequence: CDR1 LNHDA, CDR2 SQIVND (reference sequence).

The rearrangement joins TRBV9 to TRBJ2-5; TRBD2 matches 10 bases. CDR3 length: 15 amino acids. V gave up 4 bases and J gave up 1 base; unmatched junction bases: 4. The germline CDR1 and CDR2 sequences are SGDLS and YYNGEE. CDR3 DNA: TGTGCCAGCAGCCCCGGGACTAGCGCCCAAGAGACCCAGTACTTC. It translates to CASSPGTSAQETQYF. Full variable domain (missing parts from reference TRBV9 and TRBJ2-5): DSGVTQTPKHLITATGQRVTLRCSPRSGDLSVYWYQQSLDQGLQFLIQYYNGEERAKGNILERFSAQQFPDLHSELNLSSLELGDSALYFCASSPGTSAQETQYFGPGTRLLVL.